This entry features one T cell receptor (beta chain) sequence. Its antigen has not been determined. Base quality data are lacking; no much larger clone is found one base away. The record originates from a study of CD8+CD57+ T cells in acquired aplastic anemia (dated by TCRdb to 2016 to 2019). General notes on the study: A mean of approximately 3 ug of DNA, ranging from roughly 0.2 to 27.4 ug, was extracted from sorted CD4+ and CD8+ cells. For healthy donor samples, the average read count was around 9.8 million for CD4+ cells and fewer than 14 million for CD8+ cells. What the work shows at the level of the full study, not this receptor alone: Patients and healthy controls showed no significant difference in CD8+ Simpson's diversity (P=0.060). Roughly 30 CD8+ CDR3 sequences were found to be shared between patients and controls, but these sequences appeared to be highly expressed in patients and within the immunodominant clones of the patients.

The germline V gene (reference sequence) supplies CDR1 SGHKS and CDR2 YYEKEE. Here V drops 7 bases and J drops 5 bases, and the junction holds 11 bases not matched to any gene. The CDR3 covers 14 residues, taking in both the cysteine and the phenylalanine. Only CDR3 DNA is held: 42 bases, read in frame from base 1. In the study, sorted CD4+ and CD8+ blood T cells from patients with severe aplastic anemia and from healthy subjects underwent deep sequencing of TCR repertoires. Ficoll-Paque density gradient centrifugation was used to isolate peripheral blood mononuclear cells. Before DNA extraction, CD4+ and CD8+ T cells were sorted with FACS or magnetic beads. TCR beta VDJ combination and CDR3 sequence profiling used genomic DNA as the template. TCR repertoire sequencing was run on an Illumina HiSeq 2000. The paper's data handling went like this. Repertoires were assessed using TRBV/TRBJ rearrangement plots, CDR3 size and DJ length profiles, and Simpson's diversity index. The most abundant DNA sequence in the deep sequencing data was taken as the immunodominant clone. CDR3 amino acid sequences were screened for sharing across subjects and were compared with published repertoires and the VDJdb database. The public reads were quality trimmed at Q25 with fastp and then assembled into clones with MiXCR by TCRdb, keeping productive beta chains. A single entry per CDR3 protein holds the most common genes and DNA from its merged rows. The V and J calls were determined by TCRdb, not by the authors. For this sample there are 150,000 or so distinct CDR3 sequences; about three fifths appear just once. Jointly, the top ten make up 45% to 55% of the sample.

The chain employs TRBV5-5 and TRBJ2-5, with 7 bases aligning to TRBD2. Sequencing was carried out using sorted CD4+, CD8+, or CD8+CD57+ T cells (not recorded which) from PBMCs. The clonotype comes from a human donor in good health. The DNA reads TGTGCCAGCGGGGGAGCGGGAAAAGGGGAGACCCAGTACTTC. Translated, this gives CASGGAGKGETQYF.